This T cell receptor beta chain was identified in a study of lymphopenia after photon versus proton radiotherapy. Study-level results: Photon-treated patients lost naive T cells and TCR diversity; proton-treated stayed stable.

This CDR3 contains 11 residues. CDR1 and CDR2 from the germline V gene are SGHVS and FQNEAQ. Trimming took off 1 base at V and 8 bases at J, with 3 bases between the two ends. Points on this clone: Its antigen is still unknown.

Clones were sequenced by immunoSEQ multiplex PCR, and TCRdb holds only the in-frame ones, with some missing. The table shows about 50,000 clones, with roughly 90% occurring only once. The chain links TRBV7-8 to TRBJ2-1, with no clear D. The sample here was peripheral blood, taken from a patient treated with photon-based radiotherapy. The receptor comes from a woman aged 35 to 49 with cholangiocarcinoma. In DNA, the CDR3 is TGTGCCAGCAGCTTAGGGGATGAGCAGTTCTTC. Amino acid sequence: CASSLGDEQFF.